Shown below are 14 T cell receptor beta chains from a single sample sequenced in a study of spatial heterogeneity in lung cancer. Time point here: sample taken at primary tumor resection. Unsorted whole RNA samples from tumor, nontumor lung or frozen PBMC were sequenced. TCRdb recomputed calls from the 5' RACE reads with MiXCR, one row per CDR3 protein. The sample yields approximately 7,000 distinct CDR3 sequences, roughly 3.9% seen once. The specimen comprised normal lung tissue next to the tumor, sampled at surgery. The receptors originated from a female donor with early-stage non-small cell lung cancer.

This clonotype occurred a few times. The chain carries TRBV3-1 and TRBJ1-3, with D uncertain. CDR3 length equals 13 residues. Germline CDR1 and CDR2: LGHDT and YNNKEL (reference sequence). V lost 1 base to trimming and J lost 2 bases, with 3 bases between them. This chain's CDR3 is CASSQVAGNTIYF. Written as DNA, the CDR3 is TGTGCCAGCAGCCAAGTAGCTGGAAACACCATATATTTT.

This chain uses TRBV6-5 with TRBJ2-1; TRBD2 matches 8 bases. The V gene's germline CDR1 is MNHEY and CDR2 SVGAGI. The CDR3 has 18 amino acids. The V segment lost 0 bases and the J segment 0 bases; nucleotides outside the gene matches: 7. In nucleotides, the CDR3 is TGTGCCAGCAGTTACTCAGGCGCGGGGGGCGGCTCCTACAATGAGCAGTTCTTC. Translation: CASSYSGAGGGSYNEQFF.

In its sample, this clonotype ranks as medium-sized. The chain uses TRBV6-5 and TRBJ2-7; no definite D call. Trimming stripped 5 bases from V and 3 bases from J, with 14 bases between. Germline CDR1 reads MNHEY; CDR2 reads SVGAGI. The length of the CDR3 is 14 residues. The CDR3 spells CASSHLDGDYEQYF. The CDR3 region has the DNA TGTGCCAGCAGTCACCTAGACGGAGACTACGAGCAGTACTTC.

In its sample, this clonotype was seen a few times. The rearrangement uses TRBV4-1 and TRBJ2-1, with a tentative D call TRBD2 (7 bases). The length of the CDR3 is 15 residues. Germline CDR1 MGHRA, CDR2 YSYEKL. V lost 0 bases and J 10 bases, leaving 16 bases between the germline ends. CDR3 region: CASSQEGGGAREQFF. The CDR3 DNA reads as TGCGCCAGCAGCCAAGAAGGAGGGGGGGCCCGGGAGCAGTTCTTC.

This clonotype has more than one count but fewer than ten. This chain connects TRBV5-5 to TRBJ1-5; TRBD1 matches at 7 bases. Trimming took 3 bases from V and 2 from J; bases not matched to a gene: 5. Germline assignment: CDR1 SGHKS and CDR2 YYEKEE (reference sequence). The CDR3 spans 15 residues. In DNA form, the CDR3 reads TGTGCCAGCAGCTCTTGGGACAGTGGCAATCAGCCCCAGCATTTT. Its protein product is CASSSWDSGNQPQHF.

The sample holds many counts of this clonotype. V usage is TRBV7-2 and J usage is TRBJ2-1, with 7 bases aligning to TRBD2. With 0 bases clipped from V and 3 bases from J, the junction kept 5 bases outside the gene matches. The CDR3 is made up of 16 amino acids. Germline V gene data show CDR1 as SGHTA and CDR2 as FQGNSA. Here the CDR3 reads CASSLASAGDYNEQFF. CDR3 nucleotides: TGTGCCAGCAGCTTAGCGTCGGCGGGGGACTACAATGAGCAGTTCTTC. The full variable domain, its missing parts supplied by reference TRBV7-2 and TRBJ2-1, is GAGVSQSPSNKVTEKGKDVELRCDPISGHTALYWYRQSLGQGLEFLIYFQGNSAPDKSGLPSDRFSAERTGGSVSTLTIQRTQQEDSAVYLCASSLASAGDYNEQFFGPGTRLTVL.

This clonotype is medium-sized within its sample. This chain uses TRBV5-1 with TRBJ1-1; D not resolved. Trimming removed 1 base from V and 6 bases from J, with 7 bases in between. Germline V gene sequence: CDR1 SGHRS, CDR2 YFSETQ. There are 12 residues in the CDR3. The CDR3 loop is CASSLSGPEAFF. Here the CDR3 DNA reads TGCGCCAGCAGCTTGTCCGGACCTGAAGCTTTCTTT.

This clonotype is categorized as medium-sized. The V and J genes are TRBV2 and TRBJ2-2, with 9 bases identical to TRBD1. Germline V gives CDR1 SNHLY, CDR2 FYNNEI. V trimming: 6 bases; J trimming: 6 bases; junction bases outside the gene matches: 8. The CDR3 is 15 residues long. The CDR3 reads CASRADRGVAGELFF. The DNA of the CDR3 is TGTGCCAGCAGGGCGGACAGGGGCGTCGCCGGGGAGCTGTTTTTT.

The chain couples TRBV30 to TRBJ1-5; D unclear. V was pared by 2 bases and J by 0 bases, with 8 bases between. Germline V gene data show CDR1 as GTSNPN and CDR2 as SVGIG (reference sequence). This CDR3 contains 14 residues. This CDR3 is CAWSLGYSNQPQHF. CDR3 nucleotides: TGTGCCTGGAGTCTGGGATATAGCAATCAGCCCCAGCATTTT.

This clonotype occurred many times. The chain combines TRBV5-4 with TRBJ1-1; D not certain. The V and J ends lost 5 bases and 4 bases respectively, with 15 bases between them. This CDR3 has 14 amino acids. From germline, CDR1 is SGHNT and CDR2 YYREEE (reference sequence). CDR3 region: CASRQGLDSTEAFF. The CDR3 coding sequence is TGTGCCAGCAGGCAAGGTTTGGATAGCACTGAAGCTTTCTTT.

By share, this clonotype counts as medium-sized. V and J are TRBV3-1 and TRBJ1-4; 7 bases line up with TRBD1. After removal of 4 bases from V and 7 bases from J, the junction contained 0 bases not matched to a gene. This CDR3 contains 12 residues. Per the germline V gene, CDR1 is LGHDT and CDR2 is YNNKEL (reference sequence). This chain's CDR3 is CASSPGGEKLFF. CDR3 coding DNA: TGTGCCAGCAGCCCAGGGGGTGAAAAACTGTTTTTT.

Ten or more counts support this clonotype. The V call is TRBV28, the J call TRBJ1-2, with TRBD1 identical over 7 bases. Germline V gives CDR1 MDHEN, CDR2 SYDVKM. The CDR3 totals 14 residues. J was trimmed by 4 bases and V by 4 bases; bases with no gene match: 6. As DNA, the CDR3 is TGTGCCAGCAGTTCCGGGACAGATCGCTATGGCTACACCTTC. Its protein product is CASSSGTDRYGYTF.

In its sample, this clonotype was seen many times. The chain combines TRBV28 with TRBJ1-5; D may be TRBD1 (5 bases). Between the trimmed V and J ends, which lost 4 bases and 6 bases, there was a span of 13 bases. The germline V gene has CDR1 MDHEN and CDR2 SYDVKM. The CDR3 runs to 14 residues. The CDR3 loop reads CASSYRAGAQPQHF. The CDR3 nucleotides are TGTGCCAGCAGTTACCGGGCTGGGGCTCAGCCCCAGCATTTT.

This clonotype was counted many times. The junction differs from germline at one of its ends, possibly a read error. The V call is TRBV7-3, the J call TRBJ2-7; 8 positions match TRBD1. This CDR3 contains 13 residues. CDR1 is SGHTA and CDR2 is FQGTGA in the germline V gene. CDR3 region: CTSSLLTGGEQYF. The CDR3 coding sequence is TGTACCAGCAGCTTACTTACAGGGGGCGAGCAGTACTTC.